Described below is a single T cell receptor beta chain sequence and its context. These data are taken from a study of blood T cell repertoires in COVID-19. This CDR3 contains 17 residues. From germline, CDR1 is SNHLY and CDR2 FYNNEI. The junction had 16 bases not matched to a gene; V was cut back by 10 bases and J by 4 bases. Sequencing was performed with immunoSEQ multiplex PCR; in TCRdb, only in-frame clones are kept and a portion is missing. Of 71,000 or so clones listed, 85% to 90% are singletons. What was sequenced was peripheral blood. The rearrangement uses TRBV2 and TRBJ2-7; 13 bases fit TRBD2. The clonotype originates from a man aged 50 or older with active COVID-19. DNA for the CDR3: TGTGCCAACCAGTTGACAGGAACTAGCGGGAGGGAATACGAGCAGTACTTC. This encodes CANQLTGTSGREYEQYF.